Listed below are T cell receptor beta chains from one sample, sequenced in a study of T cells in Graves' hyperthyroidism and ophthalmopathy. Using its own MiXCR run on the multiplex PCR reads, TCRdb lists one record per CDR3 protein. The sample holds 250,000 to 300,000 distinct CDR3 sequences, around 15% seen once. Material: blood. All receptors derive from a woman in her 40s with Graves' hyperthyroidism. Each CDR3 is given with its conserved first and last residue. Each record gives: J gene, V gene, D gene, clone size, CDR3 DNA, CDR3 protein. A D gene is named only where the DNA matches it firmly. Clone size is stated in some rows and not others, as once, few, many or a class when expanded.

>TRBJ1-2|TRBV29-1|TRBD1|-
TGCAGCGCTTCCGGGACAGGGAATCTCCACACCTTC
CSASGTGNLHTF
>TRBJ1-5|TRBV6-2/TRBV6-3|TRBD1|few
TGTGCCAGCAGGAACCTCCAGGGGGCACTTTATCAGCCCCAGCATTTT
CASRNLQGALYQPQHF
>TRBJ1-4|TRBV9|-|-
TGTGCCAGCAGCGTAGGGGGAACTCGGAATGAAAAACTGTTTTTT
CASSVGGTRNEKLFF
>TRBJ2-5|TRBV2|-|many
TGTGCCAGCAAAGGGACGCTCCAAGAGACCCAGTACTTC
CASKGTLQETQYF
>TRBJ1-5|TRBV28|TRBD1|-
TGTGCCAGCAGGTCCGACAGGGGATATAGAAATCAGCCCCAGCATTTT
CASRSDRGYRNQPQHF
>TRBJ2-3|TRBV5-1|-|many
TGCGCCAGCAGCTTGTCTCCCGACGCCCGCACAGATACGCAGTATTTT
CASSLSPDARTDTQYF
>TRBJ2-1|TRBV19|-|once
TGTGCCAGTAGTATATTCGCCGGGACTCTAGGGGGTGAGCAGTTCTTC
CASSIFAGTLGGEQFF
>TRBJ2-1|TRBV6-2/TRBV6-3|-|-
TGTGCCAGCAGTTACGGCAACCAGCAGTTCTTC
CASSYGNQQFF
>TRBJ2-1|TRBV28|TRBD1|many
TGTGCCAGCAGTCCCAGGGGACAGGGCTCCGATGAGCAGTTCTTC
CASSPRGQGSDEQFF
>TRBJ2-3|TRBV24-1|-|many
TGTGCCACCAGTGACCCGGGGGGCACAGATACGCAGTATTTT
CATSDPGGTDTQYF
>TRBJ2-1|TRBV29-1|TRBD2|many
TGCAGCTCGGAGCGGGAAGGACCCTACAATGAGCAGTTCTTC
CSSEREGPYNEQFF
>TRBJ2-7|TRBV20-1|-|-
TGCAGTGCTAGGTCGGGCGTCCACGAGCAGTACTTC
CSARSGVHEQYF
>TRBJ2-5|TRBV11-1|TRBD1|many
TGTGCCAGCAGCCCGGCAGGGGGTGTTGGAGAGACCCAGTACTTC
CASSPAGGVGETQYF
>TRBJ2-3|TRBV20-1|TRBD2|-
TGCAGTGCCCCGGGGGGGCCTAGCGGGAGAACAGATACGCAGTATTTT
CSAPGGPSGRTDTQYF
>TRBJ1-1|TRBV7-8|-|many
TGTGCCAGCAGCTTATACGCCGGGAAAACTGAAGCTTTCTTT
CASSLYAGKTEAFF
>TRBJ2-2|TRBV28|-|many
TGTGCCAGCAGGTGGACCGGGGAGCTGTTTTTT
CASRWTGELFF
>TRBJ1-4|TRBV12-3/TRBV12-4|TRBD1|-
TGTGCCAGCAGTTTAACCGGGACAGGGCACGAAAAACTGTTTTTT
CASSLTGTGHEKLFF
>TRBJ2-2|TRBV6-1|-|few
TGTGCCAGCAGTGAAGATTACAGGGCGAACACCGGGGAGCTGTTTTTT
CASSEDYRANTGELFF
>TRBJ1-1|TRBV18|-|-
TGTGCCAGCTCACCAGCGGATTCTGAAGCTTTCTTT
CASSPADSEAFF
>TRBJ2-3|TRBV29-1|-|-
TGCAGCGTTGAAAGCCAGGGTGCAGATACGCAGTATTTT
CSVESQGADTQYF
>TRBJ2-3|TRBV7-2|-|many
TGTGCCAGCAGCCGTGCTGCAGATACGCAGTATTTT
CASSRAADTQYF
>TRBJ2-5|TRBV10-3|-|many
TGTGCCATCAGTGAGTCCGGCCCAGAGACCCAGTACTTC
CAISESGPETQYF
>TRBJ1-1|TRBV12-3/TRBV12-4|-|many
TGTGCCAGCAGTTTATCCGGGACGCCGAACACTGAAGCTTTCTTT
CASSLSGTPNTEAFF
>TRBJ1-2|TRBV28|-|many
TGTGCCAGCAGTTTAAGCCCGGGGCAGGGGACTCTCACTAACTATGGCTACACCTTC
CASSLSPGQGTLTNYGYTF
>TRBJ1-1|TRBV7-9|TRBD1|many
TGTGCCAGCAGCTATGGACAGGACACTGAAGCTTTCTTT
CASSYGQDTEAFF
>TRBJ2-5|TRBV28|TRBD2|once
TGTGCCAGCAGTTTAGCGGGAGAAAGGGTTGGGACCCAGTACTTC
CASSLAGERVGTQYF
>TRBJ2-7|TRBV11-2|-|many
TGTGCCAGCAGCTTAGCTAGGCCCTACGAGCAGTACTTC
CASSLARPYEQYF
>TRBJ1-1|TRBV18|TRBD1|many
TGTGCCAGCAGTCCGGGACAGGGAAGGACTGAAGCTTTCTTT
CASSPGQGRTEAFF
>TRBJ1-5|TRBV28|TRBD1|many
TGTGCCAGCAGTTTAGAGGGGGCTCAAAGTTATAGCAATCAGCCCCAGCATTTT
CASSLEGAQSYSNQPQHF
>TRBJ1-4|TRBV5-1|TRBD1|many
TGCGCCAGCAGCCGCCAGGGGGCGAACAATGAAAAACTGTTTTTT
CASSRQGANNEKLFF
>TRBJ1-2|TRBV12-3/TRBV12-4|TRBD1|many
TGTGCCAGCAAGCGGCAGGGGGAAGGCTACACCTTC
CASKRQGEGYTF
>TRBJ2-3|TRBV3-1|-|many
TGTGCCAGCAGCCATGGTGGACCCTCGGATACGCAGTATTTT
CASSHGGPSDTQYF
>TRBJ2-1|TRBV5-1|TRBD1|-
TGCGCCAGCAGCCAGGGGGTTGGGGTTAATGAGCAGTTCTTC
CASSQGVGVNEQFF
>TRBJ1-5|TRBV4-2|TRBD1|-
TGTGCCAGCAGCCAGGAGACAGGGAGGGACAATCAGCCCCAGCATTTT
CASSQETGRDNQPQHF
>TRBJ1-1|TRBV15|-|many
TGTGCCACCAGCAGAGGCTCGATTGGCGGAAGATCGAACACTGAAGCTTTCTTT
CATSRGSIGGRSNTEAFF
>TRBJ1-4|TRBV2|-|many
TGTGCCAGCAGTACGGGTCGTAATGAAAAACTGTTTTTT
CASSTGRNEKLFF
>TRBJ2-5|TRBV6-2/TRBV6-3|TRBD2|many
TGTGCCAGCAGCACCGGGACTAGCGGAGCGGGGACCCAGTACTTC
CASSTGTSGAGTQYF
>TRBJ2-1|TRBV12-3/TRBV12-4|-|few
TGTGCCAGCAGTGACGGAGGGACCTACAATGAGCAGTTCTTC
CASSDGGTYNEQFF
>TRBJ2-7|TRBV5-6|TRBD2|few
TGTGCCAGCAGCCCACGGGACGGAGCGGGGGAGCAGTACTTC
CASSPRDGAGEQYF
>TRBJ1-1|TRBV19|-|many
TGTGCCAGTACCTCGGGGGGGATTCACACTGAAGCTTTCTTT
CASTSGGIHTEAFF